This entry describes one TCR beta chain. Its specific antigen is unknown. No per-base quality is available; no much larger clone lies one base away. This sample was taken from a study of blood T cell repertoires in COVID-19 (dated by TCRdb to the early 2020s). Notes on the research overall: Samples from collaborators originated in the United States, Italy and Spain and spanned both the acute and convalescent phases of COVID-19. The samples were drawn from two sources: the first 160 participants of the ongoing ImmuneRACE study, and 1,000 to 1,500 subjects contributed by 6 global collaborators. Deeply sampled blood TCRbeta repertoires from subjects exposed to, actively infected with, or recovered from COVID-19 were included in the dataset. A freely available public database, intended as a resource for researchers studying the immune response to SARS-CoV-2, is where the repertoires were released. The sample metadata nearly always contained a de-identified subject ID, COVID-19 status, age in years and sex. The prospective study material was composed of cDNA or gDNA derived from T cells, B-cell-depleted T cells, or PBMCs. Where available, HLA class I and class II types were obtained from metadata supplied by the sample provider rather than from assay-based typing.

The CDR3 holds 14 amino acids from the cysteine to the phenylalanine. The kept DNA is CDR3 alone, 42 bases in frame from the first base. For this chain, trimming is 6 bases at the V end and 2 bases at the J end, and the number of junction bases without a gene match is 6. Reading the germline V gene gives CDR1 MDHEN and CDR2 SYDVKM. The collaborating institutions used their own protocols to collect whole blood in K2EDTA tubes. For TCRbeta analysis, collaborator samples were shipped as frozen whole blood, as isolated PBMCs, or as DNA extracted from either sample type. The immunoSEQ Assay, a bias-controlled multiplex PCR, was used to amplify TCRbeta CDR3 regions from genomic DNA. The authors processed their data as follows. The number of nucleated cells in each sample was estimated by amplification of reference gene primers within the assay. To quantify the absolute abundance of each unique TCRbeta CDR3 rearrangement, sequence reads were collapsed and filtered. Productive Simpson clonality was computed per sample as the square root of Simpson's diversity index over productive rearrangements. What TCRdb holds here is the immuneACCESS table cut down to in-frame rearrangements. Part of the clones is not present; checked against another copy, under half of the missing clones reflect an unresolved V gene, and the others are unexplained. Clonal size and the V and J genes are those of that table, whereas D and trimming came from the DNA. For this sample the table gives approximately 170,000 clones, of which approximately 81% were detected only once. The ten largest clones add up to 10% of the sample.

Overall study results and their limits: How much clinical and demographic metadata was included differed by source and by participant, and the metadata was provided uncurated.

What was sequenced was peripheral blood. This receptor chain uses TRBV28 and TRBJ2-7; the central 8 bases match TRBD2. The origin of this receptor is an elderly woman with active or convalescent COVID-19. The sequenced DNA is TGTGCCAGCAGACCCCTCGGGGGGGCCTACGAGCAGTACTTC. The encoded protein is CASRPLGGAYEQYF.